The source of this T cell receptor beta chain is a study of blood T cell repertoires in COVID-19. Study background: The samples span acute and convalescent COVID-19 from the United States, Italy and Spain. The analysed material was cDNA or gDNA that came from T cells, B-cell-depleted T cells, or PBMCs.

Participants came from about 24 US areas, aged about 18 to 89 years. Grouping used clinical history reported by participants in a survey and questionnaire. TCRdb's table, derived via immunoSEQ multiplex PCR, lists solely in-frame clones and lacks some. The table lists hundreds of thousands of clones, about 89% of them singletons, with 9.5% in the top ten. CDR1 is SEHNR, CDR2 FQNEAQ, per germline (reference sequence). The trim removed 2 bases at V and 5 bases at J, leaving 8 bases unmatched. The CDR3 length is 16 residues. This TCR was sampled from a woman between 35 and 50 years old who had recovered from COVID-19. The material sequenced was PBMCs or T cells enriched from blood (not recorded which). The chain uses TRBV7-9 and TRBJ1-2; 10 bases fit TRBD1. The CDR3 nucleotides read TGTGCCAGCAGCTTATCTACCGGGACAGGGGTATATGGCTACACCTTC. It translates to CASSLSTGTGVYGYTF.